This T cell receptor beta chain came from a study of blood T cell repertoires in COVID-19. Overall study context: The samples span acute and convalescent COVID-19 from the United States, Italy and Spain. From T cells, B-cell-depleted T cells, or PBMCs came the material, which was cDNA or gDNA.

The V and J ends lost 1 base and 8 bases respectively, with 14 bases between them. The germline V gene has CDR1 MGHRA and CDR2 YSYEKL. The CDR3 is 15 amino acids. Original methodology: Quantification of nucleated cells was approximated via reference gene primer amplification. Sequencing used immunoSEQ multiplex PCR; TCRdb keeps in-frame clones, though not all of them. V, J and clone size are taken as reported in that table, and D and trimming were inferred from the DNA itself. The repertoire includes around 250,000 clones, around four fifths of them detected once, and 5% to 6% sits in the top ten. The sequence was collected from a man older than 75 with acute or convalescent COVID-19. This rearrangement joins TRBV4-1 to TRBJ1-4; a weak D match, TRBD1 (5 bases). Source material: peripheral blood. The DNA of the CDR3 is TGCGCCAGCAGCCAAGGGCACGGGGGGAGCGAAAAACTGTTTTTT. This encodes CASSQGHGGSEKLFF.